Given below is one T cell receptor (beta chain) in context. Execution of the assay was at deep level. The assay was immunoSEQ multiplex PCR, and TCRdb's table has in-frame clones only and misses some. The table lists about 490,000 clones, roughly 85% of them singletons. The record originates from a study of shared clonotypes between healthy human individuals. The sample comprised PBMCs. This sequence was found in a woman in her thirties or forties in good health. Some clones in this sample may be carry-over from other donors' samples.

The CDR3: CASSDSMGADYSGNTIYF. The CDR3 coding sequence is TGTGCCAGCAGTGATAGTATGGGGGCAGATTACTCTGGAAACACCATATATTTT. This chain uses TRBV25-1 with TRBJ1-3; tentative D call: TRBD1 (6 bases). Germline V gene lookup returns CDR1 MGHDK and CDR2 SYGVNS. Trimming cost V 3 bases and J 0 bases, with 18 bases left between them. This CDR3 contains 18 residues.